These 3 T cell receptor beta chains share one sample of origin, sequenced in a study of T cells in Graves' hyperthyroidism and ophthalmopathy. The investigators amplified TCR beta CDR3 regions from RNA transcripts. Carried out on the TCR CDR3, a first-round RT-PCR used the HTBI primer set. TCRdb passed the multiplex PCR reads through MiXCR, listing each CDR3 protein once. The profile shows under 800,000 distinct CDR3 sequences, around 15% of them singletons. Sequencing was done on a sample of blood. The source is a woman between 18 and 29 years old with Graves' hyperthyroidism.

Concerning this clonotype: A junction end diverges from the germline sequence, so it may reflect a read error. The CDR3 DNA sequence: TGTGCCATCAGTGAGTCAGGGACAACGAACACCGGGGAGCTGTTTTTT. It yields the protein CAISESGTTNTGELFF. The chain joins TRBV6-2 or TRBV6-3 to TRBJ2-2, with D possibly matching TRBD1 (6 bases). This CDR3 spans 16 amino acids. CDR1 is MNHEY and CDR2 is SVGEGT in the germline V gene.

This clonotype was counted ten times or more. The genes are TRBV20-1 and TRBJ2-3; 12 nucleotides line up with TRBD2. The germline CDR1 and CDR2 sequences are DFQATT and SNEGSKA (reference sequence). The CDR3 is made up of 14 amino acids. V gave up 6 bases and J gave up 3 bases; unmatched junction bases: 4. The CDR3 reads CSAELAGGTDTQYF. CDR3 in DNA: TGCAGTGCAGAACTAGCGGGAGGAACAGATACGCAGTATTTT.

This clonotype occurred a few times. It may be a read error: a sequence one base away is much more abundant. Because it lacks the conserved phenylalanine or tryptophan at the end, this CDR3 is likely a read error. This sequence joins TRBV7-2 and TRBJ2-3, with TRBD1 identical over 7 bases. The CDR3 sequence is 15 residues long. CDR1 and CDR2 from the germline V gene are SGHTA and FQGNSA. The ends lost 6 bases at V and 5 bases at J; junction bases unmatched: 11. The CDR3 here is CASSDGGQDQDTQYS. The CDR3 coding sequence is TGTGCCAGCAGTGACGGAGGACAGGATCAAGATACGCAGTATTCT.